One and the same sample provided the 4 T cell receptor beta chains below, sequenced in a study of T cells in Graves' hyperthyroidism and ophthalmopathy. Amplification targeted TCR beta CDR3 regions from RNA transcripts. With the HTBI primer set, the TCR CDR3 went through a first round of RT-PCR. TCRdb ran MiXCR on the multiplex PCR reads and lists one entry per CDR3 protein. The table lists roughly 350,000 distinct CDR3 sequences, about 15% of them singletons. Input material: blood. All receptors derive from a woman aged 25 to 39 with Graves' ophthalmopathy.

At least ten counts were recorded for this clonotype. The chain uses TRBV7-9 and TRBJ2-1; D gene ambiguous. V dropped 1 base and J dropped 0 bases, with 13 bases sitting between them. The germline V gene encodes CDR1 SEHNR and CDR2 FQNEAQ (reference sequence). The CDR3 runs 17 residues. The CDR3 region has the DNA TGTGCCAGCAGCTTAGGTAGCCTCCGGAACTCCTACAATGAGCAGTTCTTC. It encodes CASSLGSLRNSYNEQFF.

The chain has TRBV19 and TRBJ2-2, with TRBD2 matching 11 bases. This CDR3 is built from 20 residues. Trimming took 4 bases from V and 3 from J; bases not matched to a gene: 16. Germline V CDR1 and CDR2: LNHDA, SQIVND (reference sequence). The chain's CDR3 is CASSTDRSFSGGADTGELFF. In DNA, the CDR3 is TGTGCCAGTAGTACAGACCGCTCCTTTAGCGGGGGGGCCGACACCGGGGAGCTGTTTTTT. Looking up the rest from reference TRBV19 and TRBJ2-2 gives the full variable domain: DGGITQSPKYLFRKEGQNVTLSCEQNLNHDAMYWYRQDPGQGLRLIYYSQIVNDFQKGDIAEGYSVSREKKESFPLTVTSAQKNPTAFYLCASSTDRSFSGGADTGELFFGEGSRLTVL.

This clonotype has at least ten counts. The rearrangement joins TRBV20-1 to TRBJ2-7; the D gene could be TRBD1 or TRBD2 (6 bases each). The CDR3 is made up of 15 amino acids. Germline CDR1 and CDR2: DFQATT and SNEGSKA (reference sequence). The V and J ends lost 0 bases and 0 bases respectively, with 12 bases between them. CDR3 residues: CSARDGGQVSYEQYF. Here the CDR3 DNA reads TGCAGTGCTAGAGACGGGGGACAAGTCTCCTACGAGCAGTACTTC.

This clonotype was counted a few times. The chain employs TRBV7-9 and TRBJ1-2; TRBD1 agrees at 10 bases. Germline lookup yields CDR1 SEHNR and CDR2 FQNEAQ (reference sequence). V was pared by 1 base and J by 8 bases, with 10 bases of the junction left unmatched. CDR3 length: 16 residues. The CDR3: CASSLGSGQGPGGYTF. CDR3 DNA sequence: TGTGCCAGCAGCTTAGGGTCGGGACAGGGGCCCGGCGGCTACACCTTC.